This T cell receptor beta chain came from a study of blood T cell repertoires in COVID-19. Method: immunoSEQ multiplex PCR; TCRdb's copy keeps in-frame clones and lacks some. The data hold 70,000 or so clones, with 76% observed a single time. Patients of the Seattle cohort, enrolled during active infection, were followed longitudinally. The receptor was isolated from a man aged 55-75 years with COVID-19, enrolled during active disease. Material: peripheral blood.

The CDR3 here is CASSLTTSGRRYTQYF. In DNA, the CDR3 is TGTGCCAGCAGTTTAACCACTAGCGGGAGACGATATACGCAGTATTTT. The chain uses TRBV28 and TRBJ2-3; 11 positions agree with TRBD2. This CDR3 has 16 amino acids. The J segment lost 7 bases and the V segment lost 2 bases, leaving 8 bases of the junction unmatched. The V gene's germline CDR1 is MDHEN and CDR2 SYDVKM.